What follows are 18 T cell receptor beta chains derived from one specimen sequenced in a study of blood T cell repertoires in COVID-19. The repertoire was sequenced with immunoSEQ multiplex PCR; TCRdb's copy has only in-frame clones and lacks some. The table records 300,000 or so clones, approximately 91% of them present only once. The sample consisted of peripheral blood. These receptors were taken from a young woman with COVID-19, enrolled during active disease.

The rearrangement uses TRBV30 and TRBJ1-5, with D maybe TRBD1 (5 bases). Per germline, CDR1 GTSNPN and CDR2 SVGIG (reference sequence). V gave up 0 bases and J gave up 6 bases, with 12 bases separating them. The CDR3 has 14 residues. CDR3 loop: CAWSVDWGPQPQHF. The DNA for the CDR3 is TGTGCCTGGAGTGTAGACTGGGGCCCTCAGCCCCAGCATTTT. The full variable domain, in which reference TRBV30 and TRBJ1-5 provide the parts outside the CDR3, is SQTIHQWPATLVQPVGSPLSLECTVEGTSNPNLYWYRQAAGRGLQLLFYSVGIGQISSEVPQNLSASRPQDRQFILSSKKLLLSDSGFYLCAWSVDWGPQPQHFGDGTRLSIL.

J is TRBJ2-6 and V is TRBV10-2; 10 positions agree with TRBD1. CDR3 length: 19 amino acids. Germline lookup yields CDR1 WSHSY and CDR2 SAAADI. The J segment lost 1 base and the V segment lost 1 base, leaving 7 bases of the junction unmatched. The CDR3 DNA sequence: TGCGCCAGCAGTGAGTTAGTGGGACAGGGGCCTTCTGGGGCCAACGTCCTGACTTTC. It is translated as CASSELVGQGPSGANVLTF.

Only a few counts were recorded for this clone. This chain uses TRBV28 with TRBJ1-5, with 8 positions matching TRBD1. The CDR3 has 12 amino acids. V lost 6 bases, J lost 8 bases, and 3 bases stayed unmatched. Germline V gene sequence: CDR1 MDHEN, CDR2 SYDVKM. The CDR3 DNA reads as TGTGCCAGCAGGACAGGGGACGAGCCCCAGCATTTT. Protein product: CASRTGDEPQHF.

This chain joins TRBV12-5 and TRBJ1-1, with 7 bases matching TRBD1. The length of the CDR3 is 19 residues. V was pared by 1 base and J by 0 bases, with 14 bases of the junction left unmatched. Germline-derived CDR1 and CDR2 are LGHNT and FRNRAP. For the CDR3, the DNA is TGTGCTAGTGGTTTGGCCCTCGGGACAGCTCAAAATATGAACACTGAAGCTTTCTTT. Protein: CASGLALGTAQNMNTEAFF.

This clone was seen only once. V usage is TRBV7-8 and J usage is TRBJ1-6; a possible D gene is TRBD1 (6 bases). Trimming took off 6 bases at V and 9 bases at J, with 18 bases between the two ends. The CDR3 loop spans 15 amino acids. The germline V gene encodes CDR1 SGHVS and CDR2 FQNEAQ. The chain's CDR3 is CASRGGGGSGSPLHF. The DNA of the CDR3 is TGTGCCAGCAGAGGGGGAGGGGGATCTGGTTCACCCCTCCACTTT.

The chain recombines TRBV2 with TRBJ1-6, with TRBD1 as a possible D gene (5 bases). CDR1 is SNHLY and CDR2 is FYNNEI in the germline V gene. Trimming pared 4 bases from V and 8 bases from J, leaving 12 bases between. The CDR3 has 14 residues. This CDR3 is CASSGGRDHSPLHF. The CDR3 DNA is TGTGCCAGCAGTGGGGGCAGGGATCATTCACCCCTCCACTTT.

The chain recombines TRBV2 with TRBJ1-2; 7 nucleotides align to TRBD1. The CDR3 loop spans 15 amino acids. Germline assignment: CDR1 SNHLY and CDR2 FYNNEI. Unmatched junction bases numbered 11, after V lost 2 bases and J lost 8 bases. CDR3 residues: CASSERTGPRGGYTF. CDR3 nucleotides: TGTGCCAGCAGTGAAAGGACAGGTCCCCGCGGAGGCTACACCTTC.

The chain employs TRBV9 and TRBJ2-2; maybe TRBD1 (6 bases). Trimming took 2 bases from V and 3 from J, leaving 11 bases between them. CDR1 is SGDLS and CDR2 is YYNGEE in the germline V gene. This CDR3 is built from 15 residues. The CDR3 here is CASSVQGTYTGELFF. CDR3 sequence (DNA): TGTGCCAGCAGCGTCCAGGGGACGTACACCGGGGAGCTGTTTTTT.

The CDR3 region is CASSHGQGPTGELFF. CDR3 sequence (DNA): TGTGCCAGCAGCCACGGACAGGGGCCCACCGGGGAGCTGTTTTTT. The V call is TRBV14, the J call TRBJ2-2, with TRBD1 identical over 9 bases. V shed 3 bases and J 4 bases; nucleotides not matched to a gene: 3. Germline V gene lookup returns CDR1 SGHDN and CDR2 FVKESK. The CDR3 is made up of 15 amino acids.

The V gene is TRBV30, the J gene TRBJ2-7; no reliable D call. Looked up from germline, CDR1 is GTSNPN and CDR2 is SVGIG (reference sequence). The CDR3 runs 12 residues. Trimming removed 0 bases at V and 2 bases at J, with 5 bases between. The CDR3 nucleotides are TGTGCCTGGAGTGTTTCAACCTACGAGCAGTACTTC. It is translated as CAWSVSTYEQYF.

This chain joins TRBV29-1 and TRBJ2-1, with D uncertain. Per germline, CDR1 SQVTM and CDR2 ANQGSEA. The V and J ends lost 7 bases and 6 bases respectively, with 7 bases between them. The CDR3 has 10 residues. The CDR3 spells CSAATNEQFF. CDR3 coding DNA: TGCAGCGCCGCTACCAATGAGCAGTTCTTC.

This chain connects TRBV29-1 to TRBJ1-5; D is possibly TRBD1 (6 bases). The V and J ends lost 4 bases and 4 bases respectively, with 11 bases between them. This CDR3 spans 13 amino acids. Germline V gene lookup returns CDR1 SQVTM and CDR2 ANQGSEA. The CDR3 sequence is CSVATGPNQPQHF. As DNA, the CDR3 is TGCAGCGTTGCGACAGGTCCTAATCAGCCCCAGCATTTT. Full variable domain (outside the CDR3, taken from reference TRBV29-1 and TRBJ1-5): SAVISQKPSRDICQRGTSLTIQCQVDSQVTMMFWYRQQPGQSLTLIATANQGSEATYESGFVIDKFPISRPNLTFSTLTVSNMSPEDSSIYLCSVATGPNQPQHFGDGTRLSIL.

V gene TRBV4-2 combines with J gene TRBJ1-5; TRBD1 aligns across 8 bases. V shed 4 bases, J shed 3 bases, and the junction held 23 bases outside the gene matches. Per germline, CDR1 LGHNA and CDR2 YNFKEQ. The CDR3 length is 21 residues. The CDR3 here is CASSPRTRQDRVFSPNQPQHF. CDR3 nucleotide sequence: TGTGCCAGCAGCCCCCGAACCCGACAGGACAGGGTTTTTTCCCCCAATCAGCCCCAGCATTTT.

About this clone: This sample includes further DNA sequences coding for the same CDR3. The rearrangement joins TRBV5-4 to TRBJ2-7; 10 nucleotides line up with TRBD2. CDR1 is SGHNT and CDR2 is YYREEE in the germline V gene (reference sequence). The CDR3 spans 15 residues. The J segment lost 5 bases and the V segment lost 0 bases, leaving 5 bases of the junction unmatched. The CDR3 DNA reads TGTGCCAGCAGCTTGGAAGGTCTAGCGGGAGACGAGCAGTACTTC. Its protein product is CASSLEGLAGDEQYF.

V gene TRBV7-2 combines with J gene TRBJ1-1, with D unclear. In germline, CDR1 is SGHTA, CDR2 FQGNSA. The ends were cut back, 1 base at V and 0 bases at J, with 6 bases in the middle. This CDR3 comprises 14 residues. The CDR3 loop is CASSLGRVNTEAFF. Written as DNA, the CDR3 is TGTGCCAGCAGCTTAGGGAGGGTGAACACTGAAGCTTTCTTT.

The gene calls are TRBV27 and TRBJ1-1; D perhaps matches TRBD1 (5 bases). Trimming removed 3 bases at V and 3 bases at J, with 11 bases between. CDR1 is MNHEY, CDR2 SMNVEV, per germline (reference sequence). This CDR3 is built from 14 residues. DNA for the CDR3: TGTGCCAGCAGTTTGGTCACAGGACACACTGAAGCTTTCTTT. It specifies CASSLVTGHTEAFF.

The chain carries TRBV28 and TRBJ2-7; 13 bases are shared with TRBD2. The germline gives CDR1 MDHEN, CDR2 SYDVKM. After removal of 5 bases from V and 4 bases from J, the junction contained 5 bases not matched to a gene. This CDR3 has 15 amino acids. The chain's CDR3 is CASSQTSGRIYEQYF. CDR3 nucleotides: TGTGCCAGCAGTCAGACTAGCGGGAGGATATACGAGCAGTACTTC.

In regard to this clone: The same CDR3 can be traced to other DNA sequences in this sample. J is TRBJ1-1 and V is TRBV5-1; D gene uncertain. Germline CDR1 is SGHRS and CDR2 is YFSETQ. V was clipped by 4 bases and J by 2 bases, with 12 bases between them. This CDR3 is 14 amino acids long. The CDR3 loop reads CASSPTTGNTEAFF. The CDR3 region has the DNA TGCGCCAGCAGCCCAACGACGGGAAACACTGAAGCTTTCTTT.